The clone carrying this T cell receptor beta chain was picked up one time. Germline V gene lookup returns CDR1 MNHEY and CDR2 SVGAGI. With V trimmed by 5 bases and J by 5 bases, 4 bases remained unmatched. This CDR3 spans 15 amino acids. The sample comes from a study of blood T cell repertoires in COVID-19. Study at large: Researchers got acute and convalescent COVID-19 samples from the United States, Italy and Spain.

Here immunoSEQ multiplex PCR was the method, and the copy in TCRdb shows in-frame clones only, minus some. The repertoire holds roughly 150,000 clones, with roughly nine tenths as singletons. The J gene is TRBJ2-2, the V gene TRBV6-5; 11 nucleotides match TRBD2. Sequencing was carried out using peripheral blood. This TCR was recovered from a human donor in a cohort sampled during active COVID-19. The chain's CDR3 is CASSILAGGTGELFF. The CDR3 region has the DNA TGTGCCAGCAGTATCCTAGCGGGGGGAACCGGGGAGCTGTTTTTT.